Included here is one TCR beta chain sequence, with context. One tube held mixed TRB-A and TRB-B primer pools for touch-down PCR. TCRdb re-called the multiplex PCR reads and gives one entry per CDR3 protein, without DNA. The repertoire table contains around 6,800 distinct CDR3 sequences. The CDR3 runs 17 residues. Germline CDR1 is DFQATT and CDR2 is SNEGSKA (reference sequence). This sample is part of a study of T cell clusters in autoimmune cytopenias. Roughly 38,000 genome equivalents of blood DNA were amplified for TRB. These data also formed part of another study, on T cell repertoires in aging, cancer and after chemotherapy. That report adds: Median generation probability rose over the chemotherapy interval in each cancer cohort, suggesting rebound thymic output.

J is TRBJ1-5 and V is TRBV20-1; TCRdb's D call of TRBD1 is untestable without DNA. Sequenced: peripheral blood. This sequence was found in a human donor in good health. CDR3 amino acids: CSARVGTNSPRHQPQHF.